The 28 T cell receptor beta chains in this list originate from one sample, sequenced in a study of blood T cell repertoires in COVID-19. This table comes from immunoSEQ multiplex PCR, and its TCRdb copy is limited to in-frame clones, with some not included. This sample has about 270,000 clones, with about 83% found just once. Sequences were obtained from peripheral blood. These receptors came from an elderly man with acute or convalescent COVID-19.

V is TRBV28 and J is TRBJ2-5; weak D call: TRBD1 (5 bases). The CDR3 consists of 12 residues. Trimming removed 6 bases from V and 9 bases from J, with 14 bases in between. Looked up from germline, CDR1 is MDHEN and CDR2 is SYDVKM. CDR3 sequence (DNA): TGTGCCAGCAGAGGACCCTCCAGGGCCCAGTACTTC. This gives the protein CASRGPSRAQYF.

V gene TRBV5-1 combines with J gene TRBJ1-5; maybe TRBD1 (6 bases). The CDR3 extends over 13 amino acids. V lost 4 bases and J lost 4, with 9 bases in between. The germline CDR1 and CDR2 sequences are SGHRS and YFSETQ. This chain's CDR3 is CASSPTGNQPQHF. CDR3 coding DNA: TGCGCCAGCAGCCCAACAGGGAATCAGCCCCAGCATTTT.

The chain couples TRBV21-1 to TRBJ1-2. TRBV21-1 represents a pseudogene. CDR3 length: 15 residues. Written as DNA, the CDR3 is TGTGCCAGCAGCAAGGGACTGTATGGGGAGTATGGCTACACCTTC. This encodes CASSKGLYGEYGYTF.

This clone was recorded once. The chain recombines TRBV2 with TRBJ1-1, with D perhaps TRBD1 (6 bases). The CDR3 covers 13 residues. The V end was cut by 6 bases, the J end by 0 bases, with 8 bases between. Germline V CDR1 and CDR2: SNHLY, FYNNEI. The CDR3, as DNA: TGTGCCAGCAGGGGGGCTGTGAACACTGAAGCTTTCTTT. It encodes CASRGAVNTEAFF. The full variable domain, with the rest looked up from reference TRBV2 and TRBJ1-1, is EPEVTQTPSHQVTQMGQEVILRCVPISNHLYFYWYRQILGQKVEFLVSFYNNEISEKSEIFDDQFSVERPDGSNFTLKIRSTKLEDSAMYFCASRGAVNTEAFFGQGTRLTVV.

The chain couples TRBV2 to TRBJ2-5, with D possibly TRBD1 on 6 matching bases. This CDR3 has 16 amino acids. Deletions cut 3 bases from V and 2 bases from J, with 16 bases between. Germline-derived CDR1 and CDR2 are SNHLY and FYNNEI. CDR3: CASSEGAGRGQETQYF. The CDR3 DNA reads as TGTGCCAGCAGTGAGGGGGCAGGCCGCGGACAAGAGACCCAGTACTTC.

V usage is TRBV5-1 and J usage is TRBJ1-6, with TRBD1 identical over 10 bases. In germline, CDR1 is SGHRS, CDR2 YFSETQ. Trimming cost V 1 base and J 10 bases; bases outside gene matches: 5. The CDR3 loop spans 15 amino acids. The CDR3 loop reads CASSLFGTGDSPLHF. CDR3 nucleotide sequence: TGCGCCAGCAGCTTGTTTGGGACAGGGGACTCACCCCTCCACTTT. Full variable domain (rest looked up from reference TRBV5-1 and TRBJ1-6): KAGVTQTPRYLIKTRGQQVTLSCSPISGHRSVSWYQQTPGQGLQFLFEYFSETQRNKGNFPGRFSGRQFSNSRSEMNVSTLELGDSALYLCASSLFGTGDSPLHFGNGTRLTVT.

The chain couples TRBV27 to TRBJ2-5, with a possible D match to TRBD2 (6 bases). Trimming removed 6 bases from V and 4 bases from J, with 18 bases in between. From germline, CDR1 is MNHEY and CDR2 SMNVEV (reference sequence). This CDR3 is 15 amino acids long. The DNA of the CDR3 is TGTGCCAGCAGCCCCCCCGCGGCGGGGTCAGAGACCCAGTACTTC. This translates into CASSPPAAGSETQYF.

This clone was counted a single time. This chain connects TRBV7-3 to TRBJ2-1; 8 bases are shared with TRBD2. CDR3 size: 16 residues. The trim removed 3 bases at V and 0 bases at J, leaving 4 bases unmatched. Germline V CDR1 and CDR2: SGHTA, FQGTGA. CDR3 nucleotides: TGTGCCAGCAGCTTGCCCGGGAGGGGCTCCTACAATGAGCAGTTCTTC. It codes for CASSLPGRGSYNEQFF.

As DNA, the CDR3 is TGTGCCAGCAGCGTACGGGGGGACGCGAACACCGGGGAGCTGTTTTTT. Amino acid sequence: CASSVRGDANTGELFF. V and J are TRBV9 and TRBJ2-2; 7 bases are shared with TRBD2. The CDR3 has 16 residues. Trimming at V came to 1 base and at J to 0 bases, leaving 3 bases not matched to a gene. Germline CDR1 reads SGDLS; CDR2 reads YYNGEE.

CDR3 in amino acids: CASSPLASGIYEQYF. For the CDR3, the DNA is TGTGCCAGCAGTCCGCTAGCAAGCGGTATCTACGAGCAGTACTTC. This rearrangement joins TRBV27 to TRBJ2-7, with D possibly being TRBD2 (5 bases). Germline CDR1 and CDR2: MNHEY and SMNVEV (reference sequence). The CDR3 runs 15 residues. Trimming shortened V by 5 bases and J by 3 bases, and 17 bases separated the two germline ends.

This clone appeared a single time. The rearrangement uses TRBV11-2 and TRBJ2-4, with D perhaps matching TRBD1 (6 bases). The V end was cut by 0 bases, the J end by 2 bases, with 11 bases between. The CDR3 spans 16 residues. The germline V gene encodes CDR1 SGHAT and CDR2 FQNNGV. CDR3 in amino acids: CASSLDRGASKNIQYF. DNA of the CDR3: TGTGCCAGCAGCTTAGACAGGGGCGCCTCCAAAAACATTCAGTACTTC.

DNA of the CDR3: TGTGCCAGCAGCTCCGGGGGGACTAGCGGATTAAAGCAGTACTTC. This sequence encodes CASSSGGTSGLKQYF. The J gene is TRBJ2-7, the V gene TRBV7-2; the match to TRBD2 covers 11 bases. This CDR3 spans 15 amino acids. CDR1 is SGHTA and CDR2 is FQGNSA in the germline V gene. Trimming cost V 4 bases and J 8 bases; bases outside gene matches: 10.

V usage is TRBV5-1 and J usage is TRBJ2-1; D perhaps matches TRBD2 (5 bases). There are 15 residues in the CDR3. The V gene lost 0 bases and the J gene lost 4 bases, with 11 bases spanning the gap. Germline lookup yields CDR1 SGHRS and CDR2 YFSETQ. In DNA form, the CDR3 reads TGCGCCAGCAGCTTGGTTAGCGCTTCATACAATGAGCAGTTCTTC. It translates to CASSLVSASYNEQFF.

The chain uses TRBV5-5 and TRBJ2-7, with 7 bases fitting TRBD1. CDR1 and CDR2 from the germline V gene are SGHKS and YYEKEE (reference sequence). The J segment lost 5 bases and the V segment lost 4 bases, leaving 12 bases of the junction unmatched. The CDR3 covers 15 residues. The CDR3 bases are TGTGCCAGCAGCCCACCCAGGGGGTATCCCGACGAGCAGTACTTC. The encoded protein is CASSPPRGYPDEQYF. The full variable domain, its missing parts supplied by reference TRBV5-5 and TRBJ2-7, is DAGVTQSPTHLIKTRGQQVTLRCSPISGHKSVSWYQQVLGQGPQFIFQYYEKEERGRGNFPDRFSARQFPNYSSELNVNALLLGDSALYLCASSPPRGYPDEQYFGPGTRLTVT.

V is TRBV19 and J is TRBJ1-2, with TRBD1 matching 9 bases. The CDR3 runs 15 residues. After removal of 2 bases from V and 4 bases from J, the junction contained 5 bases not matched to a gene. Germline V gene data show CDR1 as LNHDA and CDR2 as SQIVND (reference sequence). In nucleotides, the CDR3 is TGTGCCAGTAGTATACCCCGGGACAGGGTCTATGGCTACACCTTC. Residues: CASSIPRDRVYGYTF.

The rearrangement links TRBV7-9 to TRBJ1-2, with D perhaps matching TRBD1 (5 bases). CDR1 and CDR2 (germline): SEHNR, FQNEAQ (reference sequence). Trimming took 5 bases from V and 7 from J, leaving 14 bases between them. The length of the CDR3 is 13 residues. The DNA of the CDR3 is TGTGCCAGCAGCCGCTTGACAGCTTCTGGCTACACCTTC. It specifies CASSRLTASGYTF.

The chain carries TRBV6-2 or TRBV6-3 and TRBJ2-7, with TRBD2 as a possible D gene (6 bases). The CDR3 has 18 amino acids. Germline V CDR1 and CDR2: MNHEY, SVGEGT. V was pared by 0 bases and J by 3 bases, with 21 bases between. DNA of the CDR3: TGTGCCAGCAGTTACTCGTCGGAGGCGGGAAGAAACCGCTACGAGCAGTACTTC. Protein: CASSYSSEAGRNRYEQYF.

This chain uses TRBV2 with TRBJ1-5, with D possibly matching TRBD1 (6 bases). The germline CDR1 and CDR2 sequences are SNHLY and FYNNEI. V dropped 2 bases and J dropped 1 base, with 12 bases sitting between them. CDR3 length equals 16 residues. CDR3 bases: TGTGCCAGCAGTGAATTAGGCAGGGGCAGCAATCAGCCCCAGCATTTT. This encodes CASSELGRGSNQPQHF.

The chain has TRBV7-2 and TRBJ1-1; no reliable D call. Germline V gives CDR1 SGHTA, CDR2 FQGNSA. V was clipped by 5 bases and J by 0 bases, with 10 bases between them. This CDR3 region has 14 residues. In nucleotides, the CDR3 is TGTGCCAGCAGCACCAACACAGTGAACACTGAAGCTTTCTTT. It yields the protein CASSTNTVNTEAFF.

The rearrangement joins TRBV27 to TRBJ2-7, with 7 positions matching TRBD2. The CDR3 extends over 14 amino acids. V shed 6 bases and J 3 bases; nucleotides not matched to a gene: 8. CDR1 is MNHEY and CDR2 is SMNVEV in the germline V gene (reference sequence). The CDR3 loop reads CASSPAGENYEQYF. CDR3 nucleotide sequence: TGTGCCAGCAGCCCCGCGGGGGAGAACTACGAGCAGTACTTC.

The chain is built from TRBV5-1 and TRBJ2-1; perhaps TRBD2 as D (5 bases). This CDR3 comprises 13 residues. V lost 2 bases, J lost 10 bases, and 13 bases lay in between. Per germline, CDR1 SGHRS and CDR2 YFSETQ. DNA of the CDR3: TGCGCCAGCAGCTTTACGGGGAGAAACGAGCAGTTCTTC. Its translation is CASSFTGRNEQFF.

This clone was counted a single time. DNA for the CDR3: TGTGCCAGTACCCCCCCAGGGGACAGATACAATGAGCAGTTCTTC. It encodes CASTPPGDRYNEQFF. This chain uses TRBV19 with TRBJ2-1; 7 bases line up with TRBD1. The CDR3 runs 15 residues. Germline CDR1 reads LNHDA; CDR2 reads SQIVND (reference sequence). Trimming at V came to 7 bases and at J to 4 bases, leaving 10 bases not matched to a gene.

The chain recombines TRBV19 with TRBJ1-1; 9 bases are a match to TRBD1. In germline, CDR1 is LNHDA, CDR2 SQIVND (reference sequence). Unmatched junction bases numbered 7, after V lost 4 bases and J lost 7 bases. CDR3 length: 14 amino acids. The CDR3 DNA reads as TGTGCCAGTAGTACAACAGGGGGCCTCTATGAAGCTTTCTTT. It is translated as CASSTTGGLYEAFF. The full variable domain, completed using reference TRBV19 and TRBJ1-1, is DGGITQSPKYLFRKEGQNVTLSCEQNLNHDAMYWYRQDPGQGLRLIYYSQIVNDFQKGDIAEGYSVSREKKESFPLTVTSAQKNPTAFYLCASSTTGGLYEAFFGQGTRLTVV.

This chain joins TRBV7-3 and TRBJ2-1, with D perhaps TRBD2 (6 bases). V was cut by 3 bases and J by 3 bases, with 12 bases left in between. This CDR3 is 15 amino acids long. Germline assignment: CDR1 SGHTA and CDR2 FQGTGA. The CDR3 sequence is CASSFWLASYNEQFF. The CDR3 DNA reads as TGTGCCAGCAGCTTCTGGCTAGCGAGCTACAATGAGCAGTTCTTC.

V and J are TRBV28 and TRBJ2-7; 11 bases line up with TRBD1. This CDR3 region has 15 residues. The V gene's germline CDR1 is MDHEN and CDR2 SYDVKM. J was trimmed by 3 bases and V by 5 bases; bases with no gene match: 6. As DNA, the CDR3 is TGTGCCAGCAGTGCCGGGACAGGGGGACTCTACGAGCAGTACTTC. Protein: CASSAGTGGLYEQYF.

This sequence joins TRBV3-1 (or the pseudogene TRBV3-2) and TRBJ2-3, with 7 bases fitting TRBD2. Germline-derived CDR1 and CDR2 are LGHDT and YNNKEL (reference sequence). This CDR3 has 17 residues. With V trimmed by 1 base and J by 2 bases, 9 bases remained unmatched. CDR3 bases: TGTGCCAGCAGCCAAGGAAGGATAGCGGGTTCCACAGATACGCAGTATTTT. Protein sequence: CASSQGRIAGSTDTQYF.

The J gene is TRBJ1-6, the V gene TRBV13, with D maybe TRBD1 (6 bases). The germline V and J ends were trimmed by 5 bases and 7 bases, with 15 bases remaining between them. Per the germline V gene, CDR1 is PRHDT and CDR2 is FYEKMQ (reference sequence). The CDR3 covers 15 residues. The CDR3 protein is CASSVLSDRNSPLHF. The CDR3, as DNA: TGTGCCAGCAGCGTACTTTCGGACAGAAATTCACCCCTCCACTTT.

This chain links TRBV3-1 (or the pseudogene TRBV3-2) with TRBJ2-1; perhaps TRBD2 as D (6 bases). The CDR3 totals 14 residues. CDR1 is LGHDT, CDR2 YNNKEL, per germline (reference sequence). V was trimmed by 4 bases and J by 6 bases, leaving 13 bases between them. The CDR3 spells CASSRGRRVNEQFF. The CDR3 region has the DNA TGTGCCAGCAGCCGGGGTAGGAGGGTCAATGAGCAGTTCTTC.